Listed below are T cell receptor beta chains from one sample, sequenced in a study of blood T cells in healthy people across ages. TCRdb passed the 5' RACE reads through MiXCR, listing each CDR3 protein once. Among some 1,000,000 distinct CDR3 sequences listed, under 30% were seen once. This same sample was also part of a study on T cells of mothers and their children.

Specimen: blood. These TCRs come from a girl aged 2-10 years in good health. The CDR3 runs from the conserved cysteine through the conserved F or W. D genes are given only for firm matches. Some rows mark clone size as missing; the rest say once, few, many or name a class of expanded clone.

V	size	J	D	length	DNA	CDR3
TRBV20-1	NA	TRBJ1-2	NA	13	TGCAGTGCTAGAGGGGGGGACACCTATGGCTACACCTTC	CSARGGDTYGYTF
TRBV6-2/TRBV6-3	NA	TRBJ2-7	NA	13	TGTGCCAGCAGTTACTCGATTTTCTACGAGCAGTACTTC	CASSYSIFYEQYF
TRBV5-6	NA	TRBJ2-5	NA	17	TGTGCCAGCAGCCGCTCTTGGCGGGGCGGCCACCAAGAGACCCAGTACTTC	CASSRSWRGGHQETQYF
TRBV7-9	NA	TRBJ2-1	NA	15	TGTGCCAGCAGCCTCAGGGGTCCCCTTTACAATGAGCAGTTCTTC	CASSLRGPLYNEQFF
TRBV28	few	TRBJ2-7	NA	13	TGTGCCAGCAGCTTCGCAGGGGTACACGAGCAGTACTTC	CASSFAGVHEQYF
TRBV12-3/TRBV12-4	few	TRBJ2-5	NA	16	TGTGCCAGCAGTCAATATGTTGGTCTTGGAATGAGGACCCAGTACTTC	CASSQYVGLGMRTQYF
TRBV10-2	NA	TRBJ2-5	TRBD1	13	TGCGCCAGCAGAACAGGGGCGGGAGAGACCCAGTACTTC	CASRTGAGETQYF
TRBV4-1	NA	TRBJ2-5	NA	16	TGCGCCAGCAGCCAAGACGGAGCAGCCACCCAAGAGACCCAGTACTTC	CASSQDGAATQETQYF
TRBV2	NA	TRBJ2-7	TRBD2	16	TGTGCCAGCTCTGAGACTTTAGCGGGAGATTCCTACGAGCAGTACTTC	CASSETLAGDSYEQYF
TRBV28	NA	TRBJ2-1	NA	14	TGTGCCAGCAGTTCAAGGGGACCCTACAATGAGCAGTTCTTC	CASSSRGPYNEQFF
TRBV6-2/TRBV6-3	NA	TRBJ2-1	NA	11	TGTGCCAGCAGTTGGACAGTTGAGCAGTTCTTC	CASSWTVEQFF
TRBV6-1	few	TRBJ2-1	TRBD1	15	TGTGCCAGCGGAAGGGACAGTCTCTCCTACAATGAGCAGTTCTTC	CASGRDSLSYNEQFF
TRBV10-3	few	TRBJ2-4	TRBD2	14	TGTGCCATCAGTGAGTCTCCCGGGGGGAACATTCAGTACTTC	CAISESPGGNIQYF
TRBV7-3	NA	TRBJ1-1	NA	13	TGTGCCAGCAGCCTCGACATGTACACTGAAGCTTTCTTT	CASSLDMYTEAFF
TRBV20-1	NA	TRBJ2-5	TRBD2	15	TGCAGTGCTATCCCGGCTGAATATGGGGGACTAAACGCGTTCTTC	CSAIPAEYGGLNAFF
TRBV27	NA	TRBJ2-3	NA	14	TGTGCCACGCAACCGATGACCCGGCCGGATACGCAGTATTTT	CATQPMTRPDTQYF
TRBV12-3/TRBV12-4	few	TRBJ2-2	NA	14	TGTGCCAGCGATAGGGGCCCGGGAACCGGGGAGCTGTTTTTT	CASDRGPGTGELFF
TRBV14	NA	TRBJ2-1	NA	13	TGTGCCAGCAGCCTGGCTCCCCTCGATGAGCAGTTCTTC	CASSLAPLDEQFF